The TCR beta chain described here comes from a study of cytomegalovirus exposure and HLA in healthy donors (dated by TCRdb to about 2017). Study-level background: In an earlier analysis of approximately 640 of the donors, approximately 300 Gb of sequence data and 117 million unique TCR beta sequences from 180 million or so T cells were reported. All discovery cohort repertoires had been generated using a single sequencing platform. Approximately 300 gigabases of sequencing data and 91 million or so unique TCR sequences made up an early release that covered several hundred HLA-typed donors. A handful of DR-DQ haplotypes were handled as single units for association and clustering because linkage in the cohort was strong. Both class I and class II loci were covered by HLA typing, at four-digit resolution. The study aimed to test whether signatures of past pathogen exposure could be identified by cataloging public T cell receptors. To predict cytomegalovirus infection status, the study combined high-throughput TCR immunosequencing, statistical association of individual TCRs with disease status, and machine learning. The study used immunosequencing to profile the T cell repertoires of 670 or so subjects and linked those repertoires to cytomegalovirus serostatus. In an earlier analysis of over 550 of the donors, high-throughput TCR beta sequencing was used to judge whether each TCR beta V gene segment behaved as functional or pseudogenic. A later analysis re-analyzed previously published TCR beta repertoires from 666 donors and added high-resolution HLA genotyping to study TCR occurrence patterns. The genetic ancestry cluster associated with self-reported Caucasian donors included roughly four fifths of the 398 genotyped donors. In addition to the first cohort of several hundred subjects, a separate validation cohort of 130 or so different subjects was used. Genome-wide SNP genotypes for about 60% of the 666 donors were used in a later genetic analysis, which treated that subset as a discovery cohort. Rather than using new phenotypic data, the later analysis identified candidate immune exposures from TCR beta sequences and from how often those sequences occurred across donors. Among 300 to 500 genotyped donors of the cohort, an average of around 250,000 unique TCR beta nucleotide sequences was sequenced per donor, of which about 18% were non-productive. Donor age, sex, ethnicity and CMV serostatus were compiled alongside the repertoire data. The number of donors typed differed by locus, with 629-630 for A, B, C, DRB1 and DQB1, around 560 for DQA1, over 600 for DPA1, and 472 for DPB1.

What the research found in general, with its limitations: HLA typing was unavailable for some donors at each locus, so association tests used only the typed subset. V-gene and J-gene trimming of TCR beta chains was associated with a missense DCLRE1C variant in a later genetic analysis, and the association was replicated in an independent cohort. This cohort had only TCR beta chains sequenced, and the lack of alpha or paired-chain data limited which features could be detected. The classifier was reported to diagnose cytomegalovirus status with high specificity and sensitivity in both the original cohort and the validation cohort. Correlated functional status among segregating V segments might be attributable to linkage disequilibrium, but an unknown experimental factor could not be ruled out. In a later genetic analysis, fewer N-insertions in productive TCRs were reported among donors in an Asian-associated ancestry cluster than the approximately 670-donor mean. A few of the identified cytomegalovirus-associated TCR beta chains were confirmed in vitro to be specific for cytomegalovirus antigens. For the cohort, immune exposure information was limited to CMV serostatus. A further reported finding was that TCR beta sequences accurately predicted the HLA-A and HLA-B alleles for most subjects in the first cohort. At a false discovery rate of 0.05, a later analysis linked under 20,000 TCR beta sequences to specific HLA alleles. When HLA alleles, especially DR and DQ, strongly co-occurred, TCR associations were difficult to assign to individual alleles. In a later analysis, HLA-associated TCR beta chains were found to be more clonally expanded and to have lower generation probabilities than equally common non-associated chains. Because counts were too low, some 17 rarely observed V segments, including chromosome 9 orphons, were excluded from the earlier analysis of roughly 580 of the donors. The sequencing pipeline was judged likely to have produced a cluster of highly shared sequence variants as a technical artifact. The study listed approximately 150 TCR beta chains as associated with cytomegalovirus. Most TCR sequences were seen in very few donors, while some public TCRs were found in many individuals. The presence/absence analyses assumed that sequencing depth was roughly uniform across donors, and that assumption may not be true. In a later analysis, the rate of TCR association differed among HLA loci, with DRB1 alleles having the most associated TCRs and HLA-C alleles having the fewest. A later analysis found that most CMV-associated TCR beta chains appeared HLA-restricted, with HLA associations seemingly driven largely by CMV exposure. The authors suggested that the approach could potentially be generalized to other disease states and immunological phenotypes. In an earlier analysis of fewer than 750 of the donors, most TCR beta V segments were observed in productive rearrangements about 87% or about 30% of the time, broadly matching IMGT annotations. Several of the top co-occurrence clusters appeared to be linked to parvovirus B19, influenza, CMV and Epstein-Barr virus, according to a later analysis. The 87-base-pair reads could not distinguish some IMGT-functional V segments, including TRBV6-2 and TRBV6-3, so those segments were excluded.

The library was obtained by the immunoSEQ multiplex PCR assay. A mixture of 60 forward primers for TCR Vbeta segments and 13 reverse primers for TCR Jbeta segments was used in the multiplex PCR. A multiplex PCR assay on genomic DNA amplified the CDR3 region of rearranged TCR beta genes. On the Illumina HiSeq System, the amplified TCR beta libraries were sequenced as 87-base-pair reads. The study's own analysis went as follows. A later analysis tallied roughly 78 million unique TCR beta chains across the approximately 670 repertoires, and some 12 million of those chains were shared by two or more donors. Raw reads were error-corrected and collapsed into unique sequences by a nearest-neighbor algorithm in which closely related sequences were merged to remove PCR and sequencing errors. V, D and J gene segments were assigned by aligning CDR3 sequences to IMGT reference sequences. For a sequence to be retained, a match of at least six nucleotides to both a V gene segment and a J gene segment was required. A rearrangement was called productive if the CDR3 had no stop codons and remained in frame with V and J, and every other rearrangement was called non-productive. Following IMGT convention, CDR3 was defined as the stretch from the second conserved V-encoded cysteine up to the conserved J-encoded phenylalanine. Sequences without an unambiguous match to a single V gene segment were excluded from the earlier analysis of almost 600 of the donors. An earlier analysis of several hundred of the donors called V segments functional above 56.7% productive rearrangements and segregating when the between-donor standard deviation exceeded 5%. A statistical classification framework was built to diagnose cytomegalovirus status from the catalog of TCR beta chain sequences. V and J gene assignment, in a later analysis, came from comparing TCR nucleotide sequences with IMGT/GENE-DB human TR gene sequences. The TCRdist pipeline was used in a later analysis to assign CDR3 sequences and most-parsimonious VDJ recombination scenarios. In a later analysis, each TCR beta chain was defined by its CDR3 amino acid sequence together with its V-gene family, and reads lacking a unique V-gene family were excluded. To address suspected cross-contamination and a sequencing artifact, a later analysis removed around 600 highly shared, low-generation-probability nucleotide sequences. In a later analysis, a clonal expansion index was calculated for each public chain from normalized within-repertoire ranks of inferred template counts. A later analysis computed generation probabilities with a VDJ recombination model fitted to out-of-frame rearrangements, and checked the results against IGoR. A later analysis scored TCR-TCR, TCR-HLA and TCR-CMV co-occurrence with hypergeometric tests, applying a repertoire-size bias correction to TCR pairs. False discovery rates were estimated in a later analysis by permuting HLA or CMV assignments 20 times. In a later analysis, co-occurring TCRs were grouped with DBSCAN, and TCRdist sequence similarity was added when clustering was performed within HLA-allele-positive subsets. Repertoires with fewer than 30,000 or more than 120,000 public chains were left out of co-occurrence clustering, as were five repertoires with anomalous nucleotide sharing. The clones in this table, taken by TCRdb from immuneACCESS, are in-frame only. Not every clone is retained; where verified, under half of the shortfall comes from an unresolved V gene, and the cause of the rest is unknown. Clonal size and the V and J genes are those of that table, whereas D and trimming came from the DNA. This sample gives around 91,000 clones in total; about four fifths of them show up just once. Clones ranked in the top ten supply approximately 2.1% of the sample.

V sheds 3 bases and J sheds 3 bases, leaving 18 bases between their ends. Based on the germline V gene (reference sequence), the CDR1 and CDR2 sequences are LNHDA and SQIVND. From the cysteine through the phenylalanine, the CDR3 covers 16 amino acids. Just the 48-base CDR3 DNA is kept, in frame starting at base 1. To note about this clone: This receptor's antigen is unknown. Base qualities are not provided; no much larger clone lies one nucleotide away.

The cohort consisted of 650 to 850 healthy bone marrow donors. All cohort members were sampled while nominally healthy, although unrecorded immune exposures were likely present. The donor was CMV seronegative and belonged to the group of 380 or so seronegative cohort members. Every donor gave a peripheral blood sample, and the peripheral blood mononuclear cells from that sample were used for TCR beta sequencing. Genomic DNA extraction from the blood cell samples was performed with the Qiagen DNeasy Blood Extraction Kit. The sequence derives from a man younger than 35 in good health and CMV-seronegative. The specimen was PBMCs. Recombination linked TRBV19 to TRBJ2-7; the best D guess is TRBD2, with 6 bases matching. The bases read TGTGCCAGTAGTATTTCTGAGGCGGGAATCGGCTACGAGCAGTACTTC. Translated, it gives CASSISEAGIGYEQYF.